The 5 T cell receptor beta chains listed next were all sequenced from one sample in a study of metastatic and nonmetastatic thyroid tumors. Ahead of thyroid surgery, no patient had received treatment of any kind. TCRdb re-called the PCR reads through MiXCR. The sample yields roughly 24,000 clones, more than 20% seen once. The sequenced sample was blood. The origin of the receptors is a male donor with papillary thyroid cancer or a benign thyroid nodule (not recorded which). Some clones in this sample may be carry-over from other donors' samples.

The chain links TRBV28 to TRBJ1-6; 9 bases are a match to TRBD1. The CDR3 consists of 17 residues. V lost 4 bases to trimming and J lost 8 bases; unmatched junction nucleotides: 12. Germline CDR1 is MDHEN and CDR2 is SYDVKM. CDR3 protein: CASSYYPGQGIDSPLHF. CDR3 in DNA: TGTGCCAGCAGTTATTACCCGGGACAGGGAATAGATTCACCCCTCCACTTT.

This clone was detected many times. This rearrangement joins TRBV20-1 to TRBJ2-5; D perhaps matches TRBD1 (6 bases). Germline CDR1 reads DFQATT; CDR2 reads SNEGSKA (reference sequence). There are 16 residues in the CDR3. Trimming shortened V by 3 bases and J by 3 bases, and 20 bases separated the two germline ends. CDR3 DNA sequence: TGCAGTGCTAGTTCCCTGACCGGGACAAGAAAAGAGACCCAGTACTTC. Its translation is CSASSLTGTRKETQYF.

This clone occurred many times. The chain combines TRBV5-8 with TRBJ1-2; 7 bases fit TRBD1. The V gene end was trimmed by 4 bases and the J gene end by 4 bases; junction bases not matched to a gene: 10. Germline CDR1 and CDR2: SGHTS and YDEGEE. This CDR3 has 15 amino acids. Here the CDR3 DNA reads TGTGCCAGCAGCGCGGACAGGAGTGTTCCCTATGGCTACACCTTC. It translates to CASSADRSVPYGYTF.

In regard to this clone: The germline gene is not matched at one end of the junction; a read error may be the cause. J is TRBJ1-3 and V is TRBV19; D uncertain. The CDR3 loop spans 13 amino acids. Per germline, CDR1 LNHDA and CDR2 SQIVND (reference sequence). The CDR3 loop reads CVSSAERGNTIYF. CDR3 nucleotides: TGTGTCAGTAGTGCTGAACGCGGAAACACCATATATTTT.

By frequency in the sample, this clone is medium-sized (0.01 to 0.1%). The CDR3, as DNA: TGTGCCAGCAGTGAAGAACAGGGTGGTGAGCAGTACTTC. The encoded protein is CASSEEQGGEQYF. The V call is TRBV2, the J call TRBJ2-7; D is perhaps TRBD1 (6 bases). The V and J ends lost 1 base and 7 bases respectively, with 11 bases between them. The CDR3 is 13 amino acids. Germline V gene data show CDR1 as SNHLY and CDR2 as FYNNEI.